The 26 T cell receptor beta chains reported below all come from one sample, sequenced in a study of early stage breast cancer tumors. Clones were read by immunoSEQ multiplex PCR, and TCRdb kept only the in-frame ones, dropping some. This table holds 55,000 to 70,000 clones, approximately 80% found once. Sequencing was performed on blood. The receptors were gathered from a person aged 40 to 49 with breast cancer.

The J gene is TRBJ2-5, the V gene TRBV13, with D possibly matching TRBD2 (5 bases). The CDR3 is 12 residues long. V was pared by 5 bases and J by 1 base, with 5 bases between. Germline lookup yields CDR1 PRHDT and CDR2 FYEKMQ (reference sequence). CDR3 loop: CASSGLQETQYF. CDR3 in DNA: TGTGCCAGCAGCGGACTCCAAGAGACCCAGTACTTC.

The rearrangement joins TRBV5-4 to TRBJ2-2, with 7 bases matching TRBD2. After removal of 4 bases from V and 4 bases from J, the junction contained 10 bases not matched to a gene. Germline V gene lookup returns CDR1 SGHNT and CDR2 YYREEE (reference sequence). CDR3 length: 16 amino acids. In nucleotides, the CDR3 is TGTGCCAGCAGCCTGAACGCGGGAGTGGTCACCGGGGAGCTGTTTTTT. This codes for CASSLNAGVVTGELFF.

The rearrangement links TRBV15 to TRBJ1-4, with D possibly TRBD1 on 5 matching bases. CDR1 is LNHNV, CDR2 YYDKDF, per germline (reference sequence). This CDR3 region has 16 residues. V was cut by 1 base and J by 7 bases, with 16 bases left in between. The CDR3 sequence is CATSRVVGRVREKLFF. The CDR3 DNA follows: TGTGCCACCAGCAGAGTCGTAGGCAGGGTCCGTGAAAAACTGTTTTTT. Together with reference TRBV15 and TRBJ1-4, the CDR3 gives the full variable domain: DAMVIQNPRYQVTQFGKPVTLSCSQTLNHNVMYWYQQKSSQAPKLLFHYYDKDFNNEADTPDNFQSRRPNTSFCFLDIRSPGLGDTAMYLCATSRVVGRVREKLFFGSGTQLSVL.

In DNA form, the CDR3 reads TGTGCCAGTATTTCAGCTAACTACAATGAGCAGTTCTTC. Protein: CASISANYNEQFF. This chain links TRBV19 with TRBJ2-1; D is unresolved. The V end was cut by 7 bases, the J end by 3 bases, with 10 bases between. The CDR3 sequence is 13 residues long. Germline CDR1 reads LNHDA; CDR2 reads SQIVND (reference sequence).

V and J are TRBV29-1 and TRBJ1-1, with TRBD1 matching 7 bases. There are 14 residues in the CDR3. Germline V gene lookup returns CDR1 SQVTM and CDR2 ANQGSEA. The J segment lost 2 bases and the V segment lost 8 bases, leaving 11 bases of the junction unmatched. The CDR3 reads CSPYRGLGNTEAFF. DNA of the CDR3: TGCAGCCCTTACAGGGGCTTAGGAAACACTGAAGCTTTCTTT.

CDR3 region: CASSESGLAGDNSYEQYF. The CDR3 bases are TGCGCCAGCAGTGAGTCGGGACTAGCGGGAGATAACTCCTACGAGCAGTACTTC. The chain recombines TRBV10-1 with TRBJ2-7, with 14 positions matching TRBD2. Trimming took 0 bases from V and 0 from J; bases not matched to a gene: 4. The germline V gene encodes CDR1 WNHNN and CDR2 SYGVQD (reference sequence). The CDR3 loop spans 18 amino acids.

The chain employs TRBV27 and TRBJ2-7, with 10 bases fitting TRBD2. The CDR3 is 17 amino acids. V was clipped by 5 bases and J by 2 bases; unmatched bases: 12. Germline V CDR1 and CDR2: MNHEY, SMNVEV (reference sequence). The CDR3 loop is CASSRRALAGATYEQYF. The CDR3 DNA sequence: TGTGCCAGCAGTCGGAGAGCCCTAGCGGGAGCTACCTACGAGCAGTACTTC.

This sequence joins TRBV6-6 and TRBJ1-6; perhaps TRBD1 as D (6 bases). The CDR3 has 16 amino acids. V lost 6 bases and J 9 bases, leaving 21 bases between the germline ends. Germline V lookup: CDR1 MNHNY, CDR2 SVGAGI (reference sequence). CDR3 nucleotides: TGTGCCAGCAGCGCCTTTGGACAGCCCTATTCTTCACCCCTCCACTTT. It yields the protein CASSAFGQPYSSPLHF.

The CDR3 DNA reads TGTGCCAGCTTTGTCAGGGGGCACGGGGAGCTGTTTTTT. It translates to CASFVRGHGELFF. This chain links TRBV28 with TRBJ2-2; TRBD1 aligns across 8 bases. The germline CDR1 and CDR2 sequences are MDHEN and SYDVKM. V lost 8 bases to trimming and J lost 7 bases; unmatched junction nucleotides: 6. The CDR3 sequence is 13 residues long.

The CDR3 sequence is CASSRSGSNTEAFF. The CDR3 nucleotides read TGTGCCAGCTCACGCAGCGGTTCGAACACTGAAGCTTTCTTT. The V gene is TRBV18, the J gene TRBJ1-1; D is uncertain. There are 14 residues in the CDR3. Germline CDR1 KGHSH, CDR2 LQKENI. V was pared by 4 bases and J by 1 base, with 10 bases between.

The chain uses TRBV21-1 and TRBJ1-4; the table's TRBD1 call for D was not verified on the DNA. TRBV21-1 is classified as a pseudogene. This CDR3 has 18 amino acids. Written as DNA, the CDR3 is TGTGCCAGCAGCCACGTACAGGGGAATGTTGCAACTAATGAAAAACTGTTTTTT. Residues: CASSHVQGNVATNEKLFF.

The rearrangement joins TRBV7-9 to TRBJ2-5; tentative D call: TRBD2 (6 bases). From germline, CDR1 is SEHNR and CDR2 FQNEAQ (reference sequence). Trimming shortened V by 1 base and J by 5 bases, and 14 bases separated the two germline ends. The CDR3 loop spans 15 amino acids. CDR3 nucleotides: TGTGCCAGCAGCTTAGGGGGGGTAGCACAGGAGACCCAGTACTTC. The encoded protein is CASSLGGVAQETQYF.

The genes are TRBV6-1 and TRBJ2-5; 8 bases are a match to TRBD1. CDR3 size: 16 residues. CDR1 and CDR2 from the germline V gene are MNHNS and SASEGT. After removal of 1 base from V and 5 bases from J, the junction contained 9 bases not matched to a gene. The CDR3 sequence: CASSEGGAGGWETQYF. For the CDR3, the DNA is TGTGCCAGCAGTGAAGGGGGGGCAGGGGGCTGGGAGACCCAGTACTTC.

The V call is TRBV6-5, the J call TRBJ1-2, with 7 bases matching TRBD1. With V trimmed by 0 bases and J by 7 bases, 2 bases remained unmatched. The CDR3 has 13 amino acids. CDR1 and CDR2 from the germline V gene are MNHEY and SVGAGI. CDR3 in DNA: TGTGCCAGCAGTTACTCGGCAGGGGGTGGCTACACCTTC. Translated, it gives CASSYSAGGGYTF.

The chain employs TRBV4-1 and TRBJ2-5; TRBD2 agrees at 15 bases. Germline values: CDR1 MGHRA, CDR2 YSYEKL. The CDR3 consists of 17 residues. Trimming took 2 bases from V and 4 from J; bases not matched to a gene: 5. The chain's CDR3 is CASSQRTSGRAGETQYF. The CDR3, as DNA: TGCGCCAGCAGCCAACGGACTAGCGGGAGGGCCGGAGAGACCCAGTACTTC.

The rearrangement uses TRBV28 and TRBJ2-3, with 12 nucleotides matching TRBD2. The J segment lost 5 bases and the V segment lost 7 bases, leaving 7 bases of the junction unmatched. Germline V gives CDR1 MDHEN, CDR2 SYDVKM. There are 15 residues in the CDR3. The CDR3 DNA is TGTGCCAGCAATAAACTAGCGGGAGGAGGAGATACGCAGTATTTT. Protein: CASNKLAGGGDTQYF.

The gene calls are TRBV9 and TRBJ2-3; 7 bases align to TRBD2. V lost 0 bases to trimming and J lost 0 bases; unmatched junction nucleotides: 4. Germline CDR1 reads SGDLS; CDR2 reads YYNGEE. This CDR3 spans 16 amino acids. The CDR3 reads CASSVVSGVSTDTQYF. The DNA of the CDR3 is TGTGCCAGCAGCGTAGTCAGCGGGGTTAGCACAGATACGCAGTATTTT. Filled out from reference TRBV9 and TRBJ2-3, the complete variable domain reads DSGVTQTPKHLITATGQRVTLRCSPRSGDLSVYWYQQSLDQGLQFLIQYYNGEERAKGNILERFSAQQFPDLHSELNLSSLELGDSALYFCASSVVSGVSTDTQYFGPGTRLTVL.

The CDR3 nucleotides are TGTGCCAGCAGCGTACAGGGGGGCAACACCTACGAGCAGTACTTC. As protein: CASSVQGGNTYEQYF. The J gene is TRBJ2-7, the V gene TRBV6-1; 8 bases map to TRBD1. The ends lost 6 bases at V and 2 bases at J; junction bases unmatched: 9. Germline V gives CDR1 MNHNS, CDR2 SASEGT. This CDR3 has 15 residues.

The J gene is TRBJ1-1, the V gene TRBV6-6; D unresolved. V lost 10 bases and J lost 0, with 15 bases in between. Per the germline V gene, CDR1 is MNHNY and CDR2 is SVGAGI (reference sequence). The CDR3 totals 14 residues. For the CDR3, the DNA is TGTGCCACCCAAGATAAACTCATGAACACTGAAGCTTTCTTT. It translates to CATQDKLMNTEAFF.

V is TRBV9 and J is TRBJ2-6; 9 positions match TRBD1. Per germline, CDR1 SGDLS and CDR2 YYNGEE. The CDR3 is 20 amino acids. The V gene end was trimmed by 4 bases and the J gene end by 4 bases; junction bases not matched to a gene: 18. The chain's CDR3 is CASSSPLTGGERYGANVLTF. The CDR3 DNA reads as TGTGCCAGCAGCTCACCCCTTACAGGGGGCGAACGGTACGGGGCCAACGTCCTGACTTTC.

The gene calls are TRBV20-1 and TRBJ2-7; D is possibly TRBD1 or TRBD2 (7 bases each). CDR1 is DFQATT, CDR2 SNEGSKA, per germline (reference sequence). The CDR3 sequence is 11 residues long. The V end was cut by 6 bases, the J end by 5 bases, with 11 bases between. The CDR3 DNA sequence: TGCAGTGCCAGGGGGGGGGACGAGCAGTACTTC. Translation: CSARGGDEQYF.

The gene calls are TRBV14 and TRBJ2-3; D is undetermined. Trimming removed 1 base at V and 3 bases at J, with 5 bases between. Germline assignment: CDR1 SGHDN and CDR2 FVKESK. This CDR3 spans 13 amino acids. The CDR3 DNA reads TGTGCCAGCAGCCAAGTCCTTACAGATACGCAGTATTTT. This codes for CASSQVLTDTQYF.

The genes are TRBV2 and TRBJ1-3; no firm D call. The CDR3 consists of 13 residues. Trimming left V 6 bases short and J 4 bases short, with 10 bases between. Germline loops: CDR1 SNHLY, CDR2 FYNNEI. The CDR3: CASRAATGNTIYF. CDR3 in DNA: TGTGCCAGCAGAGCGGCAACCGGAAACACCATATATTTT. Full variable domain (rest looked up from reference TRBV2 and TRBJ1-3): EPEVTQTPSHQVTQMGQEVILRCVPISNHLYFYWYRQILGQKVEFLVSFYNNEISEKSEIFDDQFSVERPDGSNFTLKIRSTKLEDSAMYFCASRAATGNTIYFGEGSWLTVV.

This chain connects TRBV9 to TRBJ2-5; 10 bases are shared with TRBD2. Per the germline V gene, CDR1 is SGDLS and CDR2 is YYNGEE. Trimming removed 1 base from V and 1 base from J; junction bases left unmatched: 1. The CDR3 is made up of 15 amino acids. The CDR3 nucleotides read TGTGCCAGCAGCGTAACTAGCGGGACCCAAGAGACCCAGTACTTC. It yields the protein CASSVTSGTQETQYF.

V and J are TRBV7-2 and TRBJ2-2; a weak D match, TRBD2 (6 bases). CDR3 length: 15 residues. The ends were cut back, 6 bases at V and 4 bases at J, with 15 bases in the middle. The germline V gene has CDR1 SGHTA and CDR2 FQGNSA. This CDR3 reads CASSIREIGTGELFF. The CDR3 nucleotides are TGTGCCAGCAGTATTCGGGAGATTGGCACCGGGGAGCTGTTTTTT.

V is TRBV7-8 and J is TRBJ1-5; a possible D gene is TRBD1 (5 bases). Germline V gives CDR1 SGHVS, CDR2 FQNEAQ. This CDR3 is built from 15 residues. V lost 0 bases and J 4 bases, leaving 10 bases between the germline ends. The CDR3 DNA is TGTGCCAGCAGCTTAGCAGGGGCTGGGAATCAGCCCCAGCATTTT. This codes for CASSLAGAGNQPQHF.